These 17 T cell receptor beta chains share one sample of origin, sequenced in a study of T cell repertoires in cytomegalovirus infection. Each CDR3 protein is one row after TCRdb ran MiXCR on the reads. The sample lists 560,000 or so distinct CDR3 sequences; 16% were seen once. Source material: CD8+ T cells from PBMCs. These receptors all stem from a human donor in good health (CMV status not recorded). Some clones in this sample may be carry-over from other donors' samples.

To note about this clonotype: Given a much more abundant clone one base away, this may be a read error. The chain couples TRBV6-1 to TRBJ2-3, with 7 bases identical to TRBD1. V lost 1 base to trimming and J lost 8 bases; unmatched junction nucleotides: 9. CDR1 is MNHNS, CDR2 SASEGT, per germline. CDR3 length: 15 residues. CDR3 nucleotide sequence: TGTGCCAGCAGTGAAGAGGCCAAGACAGGGAGTACGCAGTATTTT. Translated: CASSEEAKTGSTQYF.

The table lists this clonotype with many counts. The chain couples TRBV19 to TRBJ2-1; TRBD1 is a possible D gene (5 bases). CDR1 is LNHDA, CDR2 SQIVND, per germline (reference sequence). With 5 bases removed from V and 3 bases from J, the gap between germline ends came to 11 bases. The CDR3 sequence is 14 residues long. This CDR3 is CASSSGSDYNEQFF. CDR3 in DNA: TGTGCCAGTAGTTCAGGGTCGGACTACAATGAGCAGTTCTTC.

This clonotype was seen at least ten times. The chain uses TRBV27 and TRBJ1-2, with D possibly matching TRBD1 (6 bases). V dropped 2 bases and J dropped 7 bases, with 11 bases sitting between them. The CDR3 spans 13 residues. Germline assignment: CDR1 MNHEY and CDR2 SMNVEV (reference sequence). The CDR3 loop is CASSLGQHSGYTF. CDR3 sequence (DNA): TGTGCCAGCAGTTTAGGACAGCATAGTGGCTACACCTTC.

With regard to this clonotype: One end of the junction is discordant with germline, which a read error may explain. The chain uses TRBV16 and TRBJ1-1; 7 bases align to TRBD1. CDR3 length equals 14 residues. The germline CDR1 and CDR2 sequences are KGHSY and FQNENV. The CDR3 here is CASSQLTGNAEVFF. CDR3 nucleotides: TGTGCCAGCAGCCAATTGACAGGGAACGCTGAAGTTTTCTTT.

V usage is TRBV30 and J usage is TRBJ1-5, with D unresolved. Trimming removed 2 bases at V and 0 bases at J, with 11 bases between. Germline V lookup: CDR1 GTSNPN, CDR2 SVGIG (reference sequence). CDR3 length: 15 residues. The DNA for the CDR3 is TGTGCCTGGAGTTCAGGACGACGTAGCAATCAGCCCCAGCATTTT. Its translation: CAWSSGRRSNQPQHF.

This clonotype has at least ten counts. One end of the junction fails to match germline, which may point to a read error. The chain combines TRBV5-6 with TRBJ1-4; D may be TRBD1 (5 bases). Germline V gives CDR1 SGHDT, CDR2 YYEEEE. The CDR3 spans 12 residues. CDR3 sequence (DNA): TGTGCCAGCAGCGGGGACGGCGCCCTGGGCGTTTTT. It specifies CASSGDGALGVF. Complete variable domain (other parts from reference TRBV5-6 and TRBJ1-4): DAGVTQSPTHLIKTRGQQVTLRCSPKSGHDTVSWYQQALGQGPQFIFQYYEEEERQRGNFPDRFSGHQFPNYSSELNVNALLLGDSALYLCASSGDGALGVFGSGTQLSVL.

The table lists this clonotype with a few counts. This chain joins TRBV20-1 and TRBJ1-1; the D is unclear. Germline V gene lookup returns CDR1 DFQATT and CDR2 SNEGSKA (reference sequence). The CDR3 runs 13 residues. V lost 0 bases and J 4 bases, leaving 9 bases between the germline ends. CDR3 nucleotide sequence: TGCAGTGCTAGAGATCCACAGTCCACTGAAGCTTTCTTT. Translated: CSARDPQSTEAFF.

A few counts support this clonotype. The chain uses TRBV20-1 and TRBJ2-7, with TRBD2 matching over 12 bases. The CDR3 totals 15 residues. Unmatched junction bases numbered 3, after V lost 0 bases and J lost 3 bases. Germline V CDR1 and CDR2: DFQATT, SNEGSKA (reference sequence). The CDR3 loop reads CSARERLAGVYEQYF. The CDR3 nucleotides read TGCAGTGCTAGAGAAAGACTAGCGGGGGTCTACGAGCAGTACTTC.

This rearrangement joins TRBV5-4 to TRBJ2-1, with D hard to call. This CDR3 region has 15 residues. The V gene lost 4 bases and the J gene lost 4 bases, with 15 bases spanning the gap. Germline V CDR1 and CDR2: SGHNT, YYREEE (reference sequence). The CDR3 DNA follows: TGTGCCAGCAGCCCCTCCGGGCCCAGGTACAATGAGCAGTTCTTC. Its translation is CASSPSGPRYNEQFF.

This clonotype was observed a few times. The chain employs TRBV27 and TRBJ1-5, with a weak D call TRBD1 (5 bases). CDR1 and CDR2 from the germline V gene are MNHEY and SMNVEV (reference sequence). The CDR3 is 14 residues long. Trimming cost V 0 bases and J 7 bases, with 10 bases left between them. The CDR3 protein is CASSLSLGDQPQHF. DNA for the CDR3: TGTGCCAGCAGTTTATCCCTGGGGGACCAGCCCCAGCATTTT.

This clonotype has only a few counts. The V and J genes are TRBV19 and TRBJ2-7; D is undetermined. Between the trimmed V and J ends, which lost 8 bases and 6 bases, there was a span of 17 bases. The germline V gene encodes CDR1 LNHDA and CDR2 SQIVND (reference sequence). The CDR3 length is 13 residues. CDR3 amino acids: CASPSASLSEQYF. The CDR3 nucleotides read TGTGCCAGTCCCTCGGCCAGCCTGAGCGAGCAGTACTTC. The full variable domain, rest sourced from reference TRBV19 and TRBJ2-7, is DGGITQSPKYLFRKEGQNVTLSCEQNLNHDAMYWYRQDPGQGLRLIYYSQIVNDFQKGDIAEGYSVSREKKESFPLTVTSAQKNPTAFYLCASPSASLSEQYFGPGTRLTVT.

The CDR3 is CASSPLTENNEQFF. The CDR3 DNA sequence: TGTGCCAGCAGTCCCCTCACGGAGAATAATGAGCAGTTCTTC. The V call is TRBV28, the J call TRBJ2-1; no firm D call. Trimming removed 5 bases at V and 7 bases at J, with 15 bases between. Germline V gene lookup returns CDR1 MDHEN and CDR2 SYDVKM. The CDR3 length is 14 residues.

The chain joins TRBV5-1 to TRBJ2-7; 9 positions match TRBD2. Germline V gene lookup returns CDR1 SGHRS and CDR2 YFSETQ. The CDR3 is 15 residues long. Trimming took 0 bases from V and 2 from J; bases not matched to a gene: 3. The CDR3 DNA follows: TGCGCCAGCAGCTTGGCGCCTAGCGGGACCTACGAGCAGTACTTC. Translation gives CASSLAPSGTYEQYF.

In this sample, this clonotype turned up many times. The CDR3 bases are TGTGCCAGCAGTGAAGAGGCTTGGCAGTCCACCGGGGAGCTGTTTTTT. Translating it yields CASSEEAWQSTGELFF. This chain uses TRBV6-1 with TRBJ2-2; no clear D. The CDR3 has 16 residues. Trimming pared 1 base from V and 4 bases from J, leaving 13 bases between. The germline gives CDR1 MNHNS, CDR2 SASEGT.

J is TRBJ2-5 and V is TRBV11-2, with 9 bases fitting TRBD2. The V segment lost 4 bases and the J segment 3 bases; nucleotides outside the gene matches: 15. The length of the CDR3 is 18 residues. Per the germline V gene, CDR1 is SGHAT and CDR2 is FQNNGV. This CDR3 is CASSSPLLAGPPKETQYF. Written as DNA, the CDR3 is TGTGCCAGCAGCTCACCCCTACTAGCGGGTCCTCCCAAAGAGACCCAGTACTTC.

This clonotype was seen a few times. The rearrangement joins TRBV6-6 to TRBJ2-7, with D tentatively TRBD2 (6 bases). The V gene lost 6 bases and the J gene lost 7 bases, with 16 bases spanning the gap. The CDR3 runs 13 residues. From germline, CDR1 is MNHNY and CDR2 SVGAGI (reference sequence). The CDR3 loop reads CASRRDPLGEQYF. DNA for the CDR3: TGTGCCAGCAGGCGGGACCCCCTGGGGGAGCAGTACTTC.

A few counts support this clonotype. This chain connects TRBV6-2 or TRBV6-3 to TRBJ2-3; 10 bases line up with TRBD2. The CDR3 has 14 residues. V dropped 6 bases and J dropped 7; count of bases not matched to a gene: 7. Germline lookup yields CDR1 MNHEY and CDR2 SVGEGT. CDR3 nucleotide sequence: TGTGCCAGCAGACTAGCGGGATCCAGCAATACGCAGTATTTT. Encoded protein: CASRLAGSSNTQYF.